This is a list of T cell receptor beta chains from one sample in a study of Ad26.COV2.S vaccination and SARS-CoV-2 variants. The repertoire was sequenced with immunoSEQ multiplex PCR; TCRdb's copy has only in-frame clones and lacks some. The sample contains 300,000 to 500,000 clones, more than 85% of which appear only once. Specimen: peripheral blood, collected in a trial of Ad26.COV2.S vaccine versus placebo. These receptor sequences come from a person aged 18-60 years who received the Ad26.COV2.S COVID-19 vaccine or a placebo. Each CDR3 is given with its conserved first and last residue. Each record gives: D gene, clone size, V gene, J gene, CDR3 DNA, CDR3 protein. D genes are given only for firm matches. Size is omitted from some rows. Given values are once, few, many or a class for expanded clones.

NA	NA	TRBV3-1/TRBV3-2	TRBJ1-2	TGTGCCAGCAGCCAACTAAGTCAGGTTTTCGGCTACACCTTC	CASSQLSQVFGYTF
NA	NA	TRBV4-3	TRBJ2-3	TGCGCCAGCAGCCAAGATCGACGGGGGCTTTCCACAGATACGCAGTATTTT	CASSQDRRGLSTDTQYF
TRBD2	NA	TRBV10-3	TRBJ2-3	TGTGCCATCAGTTCCGGGACTAGCGGGGGGGCCAGGGATACGCAGTATTTT	CAISSGTSGGARDTQYF
NA	NA	TRBV2	TRBJ2-7	TGTGCCAGCATGCAACAACAGATCTACGAGCAGTACTTC	CASMQQQIYEQYF
TRBD1	NA	TRBV27	TRBJ2-5	TGTGCCAGCAGTATAGGACAGGGAGTGGAGACCCAGTACTTC	CASSIGQGVETQYF
TRBD1	NA	TRBV4-3	TRBJ1-2	TGCGCCAGCAGCCATTCCGGACAGGGGGAATATGGCTACACCTTC	CASSHSGQGEYGYTF
NA	NA	TRBV10-3	TRBJ2-2	TGTGCCACGGGCTTCACCGGGGAGCTGTTTTTT	CATGFTGELFF
NA	NA	TRBV5-4	TRBJ1-3	TGTGCCAGCAGCTTGGCGCAGGGAAACACCATATATTTT	CASSLAQGNTIYF
TRBD1	NA	TRBV6-5	TRBJ1-2	TGTGCCAGCAGGAGACAGGGGGGAACTAACTATGGCTACACCTTC	CASRRQGGTNYGYTF
NA	NA	TRBV7-9	TRBJ1-2	TGTGCCAGCAGCTTATCAGCTAACTATGGCTACACCTTC	CASSLSANYGYTF
NA	NA	TRBV19	TRBJ1-2	TGTGCCAGTAGTTTTAAACGGGGCTATGGCTACACCTTC	CASSFKRGYGYTF
NA	NA	TRBV12-3/TRBV12-4	TRBJ1-2	TGTGCCAGCGGCAACTATGGCTACACCTTC	CASGNYGYTF
NA	NA	TRBV5-1	TRBJ2-6	TGCGCCAGCAGCTTGCACAGGACCTCTGGGGCCAACGTCCTGACTTTC	CASSLHRTSGANVLTF
NA	NA	TRBV14	TRBJ2-1	TGTGCCAGCAGCCAAGATCGGGGGCGTAGCTCCTACAATGAGCAGTTCTTC	CASSQDRGRSSYNEQFF
NA	NA	TRBV7-9	TRBJ1-1	TGTGCCAGCAGACGATCCGAGACCCCGGCGAGCACTGAAGCTTTCTTT	CASRRSETPASTEAFF
NA	NA	TRBV18	TRBJ2-6	TGTGCCAGCTCACCAGTTGGGGGGAACTCTGGGGCCAACGTCCTGACTTTC	CASSPVGGNSGANVLTF
TRBD1	NA	TRBV6-1	TRBJ1-5	TGTGCCAGCAGTGACTGGACAGGTGGCCTCAATCAGCCCCAGCATTTT	CASSDWTGGLNQPQHF
NA	NA	TRBV6-5	TRBJ1-2	TGTGCCAGCAGTTACTCGCCTCGAGCCAGTACACGGGGCTACACCTTC	CASSYSPRASTRGYTF
TRBD1	NA	TRBV29-1	TRBJ2-6	TGCAGCGTTATGGGACAGGTCGCCCCTGCCCCTGGCTCTGGGGCCAACGTCCTGACTTTC	CSVMGQVAPAPGSGANVLTF
TRBD2	NA	TRBV11-2	TRBJ2-1	TGTGCCAGCAGCGTTCTCCCGGGGGGGCCTCTGAATGAGCAGTTCTTC	CASSVLPGGPLNEQFF
NA	NA	TRBV6-5	TRBJ1-4	TGTGCTACCGGGTCGTACTCCGGGGATGAAAAACTGTTTTTT	CATGSYSGDEKLFF
NA	few	TRBV13	TRBJ1-3	TGTGCCAGCAGCTCAGACAGCTCTGGAAACACCATATATTTT	CASSSDSSGNTIYF
TRBD1	NA	TRBV27	TRBJ1-6	TGTGCCAGCAGCCTGGGACAGGGTAATTCACCCCTCCACTTT	CASSLGQGNSPLHF
TRBD1	NA	TRBV5-1	TRBJ2-3	TGCGCCAGCAGCTTGGAGGGACAGGGGGCGGTAGGAGATACGCAGTATTTT	CASSLEGQGAVGDTQYF
NA	once	TRBV10-1	TRBJ2-7	TGCGCCAGCAGTGATGGTGGGGGATCCTCCTACGAGCAGTACTTC	CASSDGGGSSYEQYF
NA	NA	TRBV2	TRBJ2-3	TGTGCCACCTCAAATGGGGGGGGCAGGACAGATACGCAGTATTTT	CATSNGGGRTDTQYF
TRBD1	NA	TRBV4-1	TRBJ1-4	TGCGCCAGCAGCCTTACGGGAGGGACAGGGGAAAAACTGTTTTTT	CASSLTGGTGEKLFF
TRBD1	NA	TRBV19	TRBJ1-5	TGTGCCAGTAGTACCGACAGGGTTGGATATGTTGGCAATCAGCCCCAGCATTTT	CASSTDRVGYVGNQPQHF
TRBD1	NA	TRBV5-6	TRBJ1-2	TGTGCCAGCAGACAGGGGATCAACTATGGCTACACCTTC	CASRQGINYGYTF
NA	NA	TRBV3-1/TRBV3-2	TRBJ1-1	TGTGCCAGCAGCCAGGCCAGACGGTCGAACACTGAAGCTTTCTTT	CASSQARRSNTEAFF
TRBD1	NA	TRBV14	TRBJ1-1	TGTGCCAGCAGCCTTTACAGGGGACTTATGAACACTGAAGCTTTCTTT	CASSLYRGLMNTEAFF
NA	many	TRBV3-1/TRBV3-2	TRBJ1-4	TGTGCCAGCAGCCAGAGCCGACTGGAGTCAACTAATGAAAAACTGTTTTTT	CASSQSRLESTNEKLFF
TRBD1	NA	TRBV6-6	TRBJ1-1	TGTGCCAGCAGGGACAGGGTGGCTTTCTTT	CASRDRVAFF
TRBD1	once	TRBV19	TRBJ2-5	TGTGCCAGTAGTACGACAGGGATAGAGACCCAGTACTTC	CASSTTGIETQYF
NA	NA	TRBV13	TRBJ2-1	TGTGCCAGCAGCTTAGTGCGGGGGCCAAACAATGAGCAGTTCTTC	CASSLVRGPNNEQFF
TRBD2	NA	TRBV15	TRBJ2-1	TGTGCCACCAGCATCGTAGCGGGGGGGCATACTGGGCAGTTCTTC	CATSIVAGGHTGQFF
TRBD1	NA	TRBV19	TRBJ1-5	TGTGCCAGTCGGGACAGGGGTAACAATCAGCCCCAGCATTTT	CASRDRGNNQPQHF
TRBD1	NA	TRBV5-6	TRBJ2-7	TGTGCCAGCAGCGAGGTATCGGGGACAGGGATCTACGAGCAGTACTTC	CASSEVSGTGIYEQYF
NA	NA	TRBV6-1	TRBJ1-3	TGTGCCAGCAGTGAGTTTCAGCTAGTGGGAAACACCATATATTTT	CASSEFQLVGNTIYF
NA	NA	TRBV29-1	TRBJ1-1	TGCAGCGTTTGGGGGTCACAGGATCGGAACACTGAAGCTTTCTTT	CSVWGSQDRNTEAFF
NA	once	TRBV12-3/TRBV12-4	TRBJ2-4	TGTGCCAGCAGTGAGGACAGACTTCAGTACTTC	CASSEDRLQYF
NA	NA	TRBV4-1	TRBJ2-1	TGCGCCAGCAGCCAAGGAGGAGGGCGTAGTAATGAGCAGTTCTTC	CASSQGGGRSNEQFF
NA	NA	TRBV5-1	TRBJ2-1	TGCGCCAGCAGCTTGCAGTCTGGGATTGAGCAGTTCTTC	CASSLQSGIEQFF
NA	NA	TRBV5-1	TRBJ1-6	TGCGCCAGCAGCTTGGGACAGCCGGATAATTCACCCCTCCACTTT	CASSLGQPDNSPLHF
NA	NA	TRBV25-1	TRBJ2-1	TGTGCCAGCACTTCTCTCGGGGGCGGGAATGAGCAGTTCTTC	CASTSLGGGNEQFF
TRBD2	once	TRBV27	TRBJ2-3	TGTGCCAGCAGTCCACTAAGCGGGGGGGAGGATACGCAGTATTTT	CASSPLSGGEDTQYF
NA	once	TRBV5-8	TRBJ1-1	TGTGCCAGCAGCTTACTTCAGGGGCCCACTGAAGCTTTCTTT	CASSLLQGPTEAFF
NA	few	TRBV6-2/TRBV6-3	TRBJ2-1	TGTGCCAGCAGCCACTTAACTGCTGAGCAGTTCTTC	CASSHLTAEQFF
NA	NA	TRBV4-1	TRBJ2-1	TGCGCCAGCAGCCAAGTAGGGGCCAGTCCGGGAAATGAGCAGTTCTTC	CASSQVGASPGNEQFF
NA	NA	TRBV28	TRBJ2-7	TGTGCCAGCAGTACAGGGAGCCTCTACGAGCAGTACTTC	CASSTGSLYEQYF
NA	NA	TRBV7-2	TRBJ1-2	TGTGCCAGCAGGGACCGAGGGGCCTATGGCTACACCTTC	CASRDRGAYGYTF
NA	few	TRBV19	TRBJ1-1	TGTGCCAGTAGTGTCCAGCGGGGAATTAGCACTGAAGCTTTCTTT	CASSVQRGISTEAFF